This T cell receptor (beta chain) was recorded in a study of T cell repertoires in cytomegalovirus infection. On the study more broadly: Public TCR beta signatures provided an indication of both CMV infection and a matching HLA type.

This clonotype has more than one count but fewer than ten. TCRdb reprocessed the reads with MiXCR, giving one entry per CDR3 protein. The sample lists about 740,000 distinct CDR3 sequences; 35% were seen once. Sequenced sample: PBMCs. This sequence originates from a human donor in good health (CMV status not recorded). Some clones in this sample may be carry-over from other donors' samples.

The CDR3 is CSAGQGPNTEAFF. CDR3 in DNA: TGCAGTGCTGGGCAGGGGCCGAACACTGAAGCTTTCTTT. The chain recombines TRBV20-1 with TRBJ1-1; the D gene is possibly TRBD1 (6 bases). The germline V gene has CDR1 DFQATT and CDR2 SNEGSKA (reference sequence). The CDR3 totals 13 residues. Trimming stripped 5 bases from V and 1 base from J, with 11 bases between.